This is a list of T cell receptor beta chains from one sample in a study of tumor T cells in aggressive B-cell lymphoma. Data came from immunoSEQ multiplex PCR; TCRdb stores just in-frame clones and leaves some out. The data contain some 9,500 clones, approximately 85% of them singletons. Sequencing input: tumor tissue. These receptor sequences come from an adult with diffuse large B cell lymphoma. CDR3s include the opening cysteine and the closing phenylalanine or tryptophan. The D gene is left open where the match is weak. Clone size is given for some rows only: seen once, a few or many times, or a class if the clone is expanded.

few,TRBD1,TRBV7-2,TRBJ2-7,CASSQNRGRPYEQYF,TGTGCCAGCAGCCAAAACAGGGGGAGACCCTACGAGCAGTACTTC
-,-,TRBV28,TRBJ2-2,CASSLRQFSGELFF,TGTGCCAGCAGTTTACGCCAGTTCTCCGGGGAGCTGTTTTTT
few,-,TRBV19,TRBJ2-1,CASSYLEVNEQFF,TGTGCCAGTAGTTACCTGGAGGTAAATGAGCAGTTCTTC
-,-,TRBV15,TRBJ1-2,CATSRGQGMLANYGYTF,TGTGCCACCAGCAGAGGGCAGGGGATGCTAGCTAACTATGGCTACACCTTC
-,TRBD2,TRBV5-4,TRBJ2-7,CASSLVTSVYEQYF,TGTGCCAGCAGCTTGGTTACTAGCGTATACGAGCAGTACTTC
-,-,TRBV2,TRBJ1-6,CASRSDSRTDSPLHF,TGTGCCAGCAGGTCCGACAGCCGGACGGATTCACCCCTCCACTTT
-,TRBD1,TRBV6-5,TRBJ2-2,CASRGQGNTGELFF,TGTGCCAGCAGGGGACAGGGGAACACCGGGGAGCTGTTTTTT
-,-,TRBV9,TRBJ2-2,CASSGGVTNTGELFF,TGTGCCAGCAGCGGGGGGGTAACGAACACCGGGGAGCTGTTTTTT
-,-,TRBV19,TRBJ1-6,CASSIAVQGRSPLHF,TGTGCCAGTAGTATAGCAGTACAGGGAAGATCACCCCTCCACTTT
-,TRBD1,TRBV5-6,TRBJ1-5,CASSSFIRTGDRGPQHF,TGTGCCAGCAGCTCGTTTATAAGGACAGGTGACCGAGGACCCCAGCATTTT
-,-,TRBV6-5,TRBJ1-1,CASSADLWNTEAFF,TGTGCCAGCAGCGCCGACTTATGGAACACTGAAGCTTTCTTT
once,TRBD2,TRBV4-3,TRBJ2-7,CASSPAQGLEVYEQYF,TGCGCCAGCAGCCCAGCCCAGGGACTAGAAGTCTACGAGCAGTACTTC
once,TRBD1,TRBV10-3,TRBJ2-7,CAIMGYGQGPYEQYF,TGTGCCATCATGGGGTACGGACAGGGACCCTACGAGCAGTACTTC
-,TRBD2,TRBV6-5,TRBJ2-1,CASSSGLAGSQNEQFF,TGTGCCAGCAGTTCGGGACTAGCGGGAAGTCAAAATGAGCAGTTCTTC
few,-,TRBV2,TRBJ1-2,CASRKPSRDYGYTF,TGTGCCAGCAGAAAGCCTTCGAGGGACTATGGCTACACCTTC
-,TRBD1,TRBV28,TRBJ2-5,CASSLPDGTGEETQYF,TGTGCCAGCAGTCTCCCCGACGGGACAGGGGAAGAGACCCAGTACTTC
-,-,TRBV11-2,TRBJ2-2,CASTPGGRRGWAGELFF,TGTGCCAGCACCCCCGGTGGACGTAGGGGATGGGCCGGGGAGCTGTTTTTT
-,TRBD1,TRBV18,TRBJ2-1,CASSSLGQYNEQFF,TGTGCCAGCTCATCACTGGGACAGTACAATGAGCAGTTCTTC
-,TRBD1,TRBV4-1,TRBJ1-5,CASSQDKLDRGNQPQHF,TGCGCCAGCAGCCAAGATAAATTGGACAGGGGCAATCAGCCCCAGCATTTT
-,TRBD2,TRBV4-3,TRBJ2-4,CASSHGKSGGNIQYF,TGCGCCAGCAGCCACGGGAAGTCGGGGGGGAACATTCAGTACTTC
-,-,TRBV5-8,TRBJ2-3,CASSWGLRGDTDTQYF,TGTGCCAGCAGCTGGGGACTTCGAGGGGACACAGATACGCAGTATTTT
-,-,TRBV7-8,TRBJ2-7,CASSDIEQYF,TGTGCCAGCAGCGACATCGAGCAGTACTTC
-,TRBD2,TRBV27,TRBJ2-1,CASSFGGRVINEQFF,TGTGCAAGCAGTTTCGGCGGGAGGGTAATCAATGAGCAGTTCTTC
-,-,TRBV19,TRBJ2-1,CASTMSGTKNYNEQFF,TGTGCCAGTACTATGTCGGGGACAAAAAATTACAATGAGCAGTTCTTC
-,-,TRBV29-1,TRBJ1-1,CSVLPLQIKNGRKAFF,TGCAGCGTTCTTCCTTTGCAGATTAAAAATGGGAGAAAAGCTTTCTTT
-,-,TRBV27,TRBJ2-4,CASTTTALAKNIQYF,TGTGCCAGCACTACGACAGCCTTAGCCAAAAACATTCAGTACTTC
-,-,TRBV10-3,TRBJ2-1,CATTSANEQFF,TGTGCCACAACGAGTGCGAATGAGCAGTTCTTC
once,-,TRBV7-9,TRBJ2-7,CASSLALDPYEQYF,TGTGCCAGCAGCTTAGCGCTAGACCCCTACGAGCAGTACTTC
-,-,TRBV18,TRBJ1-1,CASSPTFRGTEAFF,TGTGCCAGCTCACCAACATTTAGGGGCACTGAAGCTTTCTTT
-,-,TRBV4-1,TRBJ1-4,CASSYRITTNEKLFF,TGCGCCAGCAGCTACAGAATCACAACTAATGAAAAACTGTTTTTT
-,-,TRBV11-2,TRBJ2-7,CASSLPGYYEQYF,TGTGCCAGCAGCTTACCCGGTTACTACGAGCAGTACTTC